These T cell receptor beta chains were read from a single sample in a study of blood T cells in healthy people across ages. TCRdb used MiXCR to reprocess the 5' RACE reads, holding one entry per CDR3 protein. This table has over 600,000 distinct CDR3 sequences, around 50% appearing once. Sequenced sample: blood. The receptors come from a man between 40 and 49 years old in good health. Each CDR3 is given with its conserved first and last residue. D genes are given only for firm matches. Where a row states a size, it is once, few, many or the class of an expanded clone; other rows omit it.

TGTGCCAGCAGCGACAGGCCGTACGACAATGAGCAGTTCTTC | CASSDRPYDNEQFF | . | TRBV7-2 | . | TRBJ2-1
TGTGCCAGCACCCGGCAGGGGATATACAATGAGCAGTTCTTC | CASTRQGIYNEQFF | . | TRBV6-2/TRBV6-3 | . | TRBJ2-1
TGTGCCAGCAGTTTATTGGATGGCAGACCCTACGAGCAGTACTTC | CASSLLDGRPYEQYF | . | TRBV28 | . | TRBJ2-7
TGTGCCACCAGTGATTTAGGTGGCCGAATATTTAGCACAGATACAAAGATGGTGACAGATACGCAGTATTTT | CATSDLGGRIFSTDTKMVTDTQYF | few | TRBV24-1 | . | TRBJ2-3
TGTGCCAGCAGCTTAGTCTCTAGCGGCACCTACGAGCAGTACTTC | CASSLVSSGTYEQYF | . | TRBV7-9 | TRBD2 | TRBJ2-7
TGTGCCAGCAGCCTCGGACAGGGCCAAGCTTTCTTT | CASSLGQGQAFF | few | TRBV27 | TRBD1 | TRBJ1-1
TGTGCCACCAGCATAGGGACAACGAAAATTTCTGGGGCCAACGTCCTGACTTTC | CATSIGTTKISGANVLTF | . | TRBV15 | . | TRBJ2-6
TGCAGTGCAATTTCCTCGGGACAGGGGACAGAGACCCAGTACTTC | CSAISSGQGTETQYF | . | TRBV20-1 | TRBD1 | TRBJ2-5
TGCAGTGCTAGCGCCCAGGAGGGACTAGCCAAAAACATTCAGTACTTC | CSASAQEGLAKNIQYF | . | TRBV20-1 | . | TRBJ2-4
TGCAGCATTGCATTGTCGGGGGCGCACGCCAAGCAGTTCTTC | CSIALSGAHAKQFF | . | TRBV29-1 | . | TRBJ2-1
TGTGCCAGCACCCCGGGACAGGTCTATGGCTACACCTTC | CASTPGQVYGYTF | . | TRBV12-3/TRBV12-4 | TRBD1 | TRBJ1-2
TGTGCCAGCAGTTATCTAGCGGGAGGGGAGTTCTTC | CASSYLAGGEFF | . | TRBV6-6 | TRBD2 | TRBJ2-1
TGCAGCGTTGCTACGTTTATGGGGACCTACGAGCAGTACTTC | CSVATFMGTYEQYF | few | TRBV29-1 | . | TRBJ2-7
TGCGCCAGCAGCATCCGACTAGGCTACAATGAGCAGTACTTC | CASSIRLGYNEQYF | . | TRBV5-1 | . | TRBJ2-7
TGTGCCAGCAGACCGGACAGGAGGGAGCAGTTCTTC | CASRPDRREQFF | many | TRBV7-9 | TRBD1 | TRBJ2-1
TGCAGCGTTGAAGACCCCCTGACCAGCTCCTACAATGAGCAGTTCTTC | CSVEDPLTSSYNEQFF | . | TRBV29-1 | . | TRBJ2-1
TGTGCCAGCAGCCCGGACAGTAGCAATCAGCCCCAGCATTTT | CASSPDSSNQPQHF | few | TRBV11-1 | . | TRBJ1-5
TGTGCCAGTAGTACAGGACAGGGGGAACTAGCCAAAAACATTCAGTACTTC | CASSTGQGELAKNIQYF | few | TRBV19 | TRBD1 | TRBJ2-4
TGTGCCAGCCGCCTTACACTTGGACAGGGCAACACTGAAGCTTTCTTT | CASRLTLGQGNTEAFF | . | TRBV18 | TRBD1 | TRBJ1-1
TGTGCCAGCAGTTTATATAGTAATAGCGGGCTGTATGAGCAGTTCTTC | CASSLYSNSGLYEQFF | . | TRBV28 | TRBD2 | TRBJ2-1
TGTTCACCGTTAGCGGGAGAGGAGGCCATTCAGTACTTC | CSPLAGEEAIQYF | . | TRBV2 | TRBD2 | TRBJ2-4
TGCGCCAGCAGCCAAGCCAGCCTATCGTACGAGCAGTACTTC | CASSQASLSYEQYF | . | TRBV4-1 | . | TRBJ2-7
TGTGCCAGCTCCCGACAGGAGGGAGATGAAAAACTGTTTTTT | CASSRQEGDEKLFF | . | TRBV4-2 | . | TRBJ1-4
TGTGCCAGCAGTGGACTAGCGGGGGAGGACAATGAGCAGTACTTC | CASSGLAGEDNEQYF | . | TRBV6-4 | TRBD2 | TRBJ2-5
TGTGCCAGCAGCTCGGACAGGACCAATGAGCAGTTCTTC | CASSSDRTNEQFF | . | TRBV7-3 | TRBD1 | TRBJ2-1
TGCAGCGTTGTGGGACTAGCGGGACGAGGCGAGCAGTTCTTC | CSVVGLAGRGEQFF | . | TRBV29-1 | TRBD2 | TRBJ2-1
TGTGCCAGCAGCCACCGACTACAAGAGACCCAGTACTTC | CASSHRLQETQYF | . | TRBV3-1 | . | TRBJ2-5
TGTGCCAGCAGTTTTGGGACAGGGAAGGGGCAGTACTTC | CASSFGTGKGQYF | few | TRBV27 | TRBD1 | TRBJ2-5
TGTGCCAGCACCTTTTCGGGACAGGGGAACAATGAGCAGTTCTTC | CASTFSGQGNNEQFF | few | TRBV27 | TRBD1 | TRBJ2-1
TGCGCCAGCAGCCCGGGACAGCAACTCTATGGCTACACCTTC | CASSPGQQLYGYTF | . | TRBV5-1 | TRBD1 | TRBJ1-2
TGTGCCAGCAGTCTACTATCAAGATACGAGCAGTACTTC | CASSLLSRYEQYF | . | TRBV27 | . | TRBJ2-7
TGTGCCAGCAGTTTAGGGCAGGGGGTTGGTAGCGGGCTATCCAATGAGCAGTTCTTC | CASSLGQGVGSGLSNEQFF | few | TRBV28 | . | TRBJ2-1
TGTGCCAGCAGCGTAGCTACCGTGGGGGCTTACGGGGCCGGGGAGCTGTTTTTT | CASSVATVGAYGAGELFF | . | TRBV9 | . | TRBJ2-2
TGTGCCAGCAGCGAGCGGTGGAATGAGCAGTTCTTC | CASSERWNEQFF | few | TRBV7-2 | . | TRBJ2-1
TGTGCCAGCAGCCGACGGACGGCCGGCCGGAGCTACACCTTC | CASSRRTAGRSYTF | . | TRBV14 | . | TRBJ1-2
TGCAGCGTTTGGTCCGGACAGGGGGGGAATGAGCAGTTCTTC | CSVWSGQGGNEQFF | . | TRBV29-1 | TRBD1 | TRBJ2-1
TGCGCCAGCAGTCCAGGTGTTGCCGATACGCAGTATTTT | CASSPGVADTQYF | many | TRBV5-1 | . | TRBJ2-3
TGTGCCAGCAGGGGGGACAGGGACGCGGAGACCCAGTACTTC | CASRGDRDAETQYF | few | TRBV25-1 | TRBD1 | TRBJ2-5
TGTGCCAGCACACTCCAGCAGTTGACGGGAGAGACCCAGTACTTC | CASTLQQLTGETQYF | many | TRBV6-2/TRBV6-3 | . | TRBJ2-5
TGCGCCAGCAGCATACGGGGCGCCTCCTACGAGCAGTACTTC | CASSIRGASYEQYF | many | TRBV5-1 | . | TRBJ2-7
TGTGCCATCAGTGAAAAGGAACAGAGCTCCTACAATGAGCAGTTCTTC | CAISEKEQSSYNEQFF | . | TRBV10-3 | . | TRBJ2-1
TGTGCCAGCAGACGGAGACAGGGGAATCAGCCCCAGCATTTT | CASRRRQGNQPQHF | . | TRBV12-3/TRBV12-4 | TRBD1 | TRBJ1-5
TGTGCCAGCAGCAAAGCAGGACCAGGGCGAAATGAAGCTTTCTTT | CASSKAGPGRNEAFF | . | TRBV21-1 | . | TRBJ1-1
TGTGCCAGCAGTGTAATCGGCGGGGCCCCACAAGAGACCCAGTACTTC | CASSVIGGAPQETQYF | . | TRBV2 | . | TRBJ2-5
TGCAGTGCTAGGGAGGGTGGGAAGACCCAGTACTTC | CSAREGGKTQYF | . | TRBV20-1 | . | TRBJ2-5
TGTGCCAGCTCACCACCACGCAGGGTGACGGCAGATACGCAGTATTTT | CASSPPRRVTADTQYF | . | TRBV18 | . | TRBJ2-3
TGTGCCAGCAGCCGGGACAGGGGAGAAGAAGAGACCCAGTACTTC | CASSRDRGEEETQYF | few | TRBV7-7 | TRBD1 | TRBJ2-5
TGTGCCAGCAGCTCTGACCCCGGGACTATGGAGACCCAGTACTTC | CASSSDPGTMETQYF | few | TRBV7-3 | TRBD2 | TRBJ2-5
TGTGCCAGCAGCTTAGCGACGGGGGGTGAAGCTTTCTTT | CASSLATGGEAFF | . | TRBV7-9 | . | TRBJ1-1
TGTGCCAGCAGCTTAGTGAATTCGGGGGCCAAAAACATTCAGTACTTC | CASSLVNSGAKNIQYF | . | TRBV7-2 | . | TRBJ2-4
TGTGCCAGCAGATTAGCGGGAGGGTTTAGCGAGCAGTACTTC | CASRLAGGFSEQYF | few | TRBV27 | TRBD2 | TRBJ2-7
TGTGCCAGCAGCGAACGGGGGTACGGAATTTCACCCCTCCACTTT | CASSERGYGISPLHF | . | TRBV27 | . | TRBJ1-6